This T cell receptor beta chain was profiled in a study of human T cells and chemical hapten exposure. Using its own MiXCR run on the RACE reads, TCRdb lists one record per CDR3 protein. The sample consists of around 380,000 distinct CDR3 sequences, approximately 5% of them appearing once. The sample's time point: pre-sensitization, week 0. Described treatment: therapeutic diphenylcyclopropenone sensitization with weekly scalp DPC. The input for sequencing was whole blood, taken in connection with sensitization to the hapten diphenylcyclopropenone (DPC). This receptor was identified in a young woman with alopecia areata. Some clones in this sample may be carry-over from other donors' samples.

CDR3 residues: CASSTRRLLSGANVLTF. The DNA for the CDR3 is TGTGCCAGCAGCACAAGACGGCTGCTCTCTGGGGCCAACGTCCTGACTTTC. The V and J genes are TRBV7-8 and TRBJ2-6, with D unclear. With 5 bases removed from V and 0 bases from J, the gap between germline ends came to 14 bases. The CDR3 consists of 17 residues. CDR1 is SGHVS, CDR2 FQNEAQ, per germline.